One sample yielded the 2 T cell receptor beta chains listed below, sequenced in a study of PD-1 blockade in classical Hodgkin lymphoma. TCRdb's copy holds only in-frame clones and misses some; the assay was immunoSEQ multiplex PCR. The sample shows about 58,000 clones, approximately 90% of them seen only once. All patients experienced relapse after autologous stem cell transplantation, and brentuximab vedotin exposure was variable. The source was peripheral blood mononuclear cells (PBMCs), collected before the second cycle of nivolumab. These TCRs come from a human donor with classical Hodgkin lymphoma.

V gene TRBV5-6 combines with J gene TRBJ2-3; TRBD1 matches at 7 bases. Per germline, CDR1 SGHDT and CDR2 YYEEEE. V gave up 4 bases and J gave up 2 bases; unmatched junction bases: 10. CDR3 size: 16 residues. The CDR3 bases are TGTGCCAGCAGCGGGGGACAGAACGACCCCACAGATACGCAGTATTTT. Its protein is CASSGGQNDPTDTQYF.

This chain links TRBV30 with TRBJ1-5, with a possible D match to TRBD1 (5 bases). This CDR3 is 14 amino acids long. Trimming removed 0 bases at V and 1 base at J, with 7 bases between. Germline V lookup: CDR1 GTSNPN, CDR2 SVGIG (reference sequence). This CDR3 is CAWSVDNSNQPQHF. CDR3 DNA sequence: TGTGCCTGGAGTGTGGACAACAGCAATCAGCCCCAGCATTTT.